A selection of T cell receptor beta chains follows, all from one sample in a study of blood T cell repertoires in COVID-19. The method was immunoSEQ multiplex PCR; TCRdb's version includes in-frame clones alone and lacks a portion of them. The profile shows under 350,000 clones, around 87% of them singletons. Sequencing input: peripheral blood. The receptor set was obtained from a man between 65 and 80 years old with acute or convalescent COVID-19. Each CDR3 is given with its conserved first and last residue. The D gene is left open where the match is weak. The size of a clone is reported for some rows only, either as once, few or many, or as a class for expanded clones.

j_call | d_call | v_call | clone_size | cdr3_aa | cdr3_nt
TRBJ2-5 | NA | TRBV11-2 | NA | CASSLDSLWETQYF | TGTGCCAGCAGCTTAGATAGCTTGTGGGAGACCCAGTACTTC
TRBJ2-2 | TRBD1 | TRBV3-1/TRBV3-2 | NA | CASSQLGGTGGFGELFF | TGTGCCAGCAGCCAACTGGGAGGGACAGGGGGCTTTGGGGAGCTGTTTTTT
TRBJ2-7 | NA | TRBV11-1 | NA | CASSSTGPVRGEQYF | TGTGCCAGCAGCTCGACGGGTCCAGTACGGGGGGAGCAGTACTTC
TRBJ2-3 | TRBD1 | TRBV5-4 | NA | CASSSRQGPDTQYF | TGTGCCAGCAGCTCCAGACAGGGGCCAGATACGCAGTATTTT
TRBJ2-1 | TRBD2 | TRBV28 | NA | CASSLDGGIFLQFF | TGTGCCAGCAGTCTCGACGGGGGGATATTTTTGCAGTTCTTC
TRBJ2-1 | NA | TRBV7-3 | once | CASSLVSSSYNEQFF | TGTGCCAGCAGCTTAGTTAGCAGCTCCTACAATGAGCAGTTCTTC
TRBJ1-2 | TRBD1 | TRBV19 | NA | CASRATNRGRPYNYGYTF | TGTGCCAGTAGGGCGACAAACAGGGGGCGCCCCTATAACTATGGCTACACCTTC
TRBJ1-1 | TRBD1 | TRBV4-2 | once | CASSHYQGAFEAFF | TGTGCCAGCAGCCACTATCAGGGGGCGTTTGAAGCTTTCTTT
TRBJ2-4 | TRBD2 | TRBV15 | NA | CATSRGTSRHQNIQYF | TGTGCCACCAGCAGGGGGACTAGCCGCCACCAGAACATTCAGTACTTC
TRBJ1-3 | NA | TRBV9 | NA | CASSPPGSSSGNTIYF | TGTGCCAGCAGCCCCCCCGGGTCATCCTCTGGAAACACCATATATTTT
TRBJ2-1 | NA | TRBV6-6 | NA | CASSSHPGGEQFF | TGTGCCAGCAGCTCCCACCCCGGGGGTGAGCAGTTCTTC
TRBJ1-2 | NA | TRBV6-5 | NA | CASSFRGRSIGGYTF | TGTGCCAGCAGTTTCAGGGGCCGAAGCATAGGTGGCTACACCTTC
TRBJ2-7 | NA | TRBV2 | NA | CATRRQGFYEQYF | TGTGCCACCCGAAGGCAGGGTTTTTACGAGCAGTACTTC
TRBJ2-7 | NA | TRBV18 | NA | CASSQPGHDFSEQYF | TGTGCCAGCTCACAACCGGGACACGACTTCTCCGAGCAGTACTTC
TRBJ2-7 | NA | TRBV18 | NA | CASSPPSLAGEEGQYF | TGTGCCAGCTCACCACCGTCCCTGGCAGGGGAAGAGGGGCAGTACTTC
TRBJ2-7 | TRBD2 | TRBV6-5 | NA | CASSLPGTSGNEQYF | TGTGCCAGCAGTCTCCCCGGGACTAGCGGGAACGAGCAGTACTTC
TRBJ1-2 | NA | TRBV2 | NA | CASSEATGDSINYGYTF | TGTGCCAGCAGTGAAGCCACAGGAGACTCAATAAACTATGGCTACACCTTC
TRBJ1-1 | TRBD1 | TRBV5-4 | NA | CASSLGTGGPMNTEAFF | TGTGCCAGCAGCTTGGGGACAGGGGGCCCGATGAACACTGAAGCTTTCTTT
TRBJ2-4 | TRBD2 | TRBV30 | NA | CAWTVRGVAKNIQYF | TGTGCCTGGACCGTCCGGGGGGTAGCCAAAAACATTCAGTACTTC
TRBJ2-1 | TRBD2 | TRBV30 | NA | CAWSPPTGRGRLEQFF | TGTGCCTGGAGCCCGCCAACGGGGCGGGGGAGGCTCGAGCAGTTCTTC
TRBJ2-3 | NA | TRBV5-1 | NA | CASSLDSTSTDTQYF | TGCGCCAGCAGCTTGGACTCGACTAGCACAGATACGCAGTATTTT
TRBJ2-7 | TRBD1 | TRBV7-3 | NA | CASSPPSGGTGVGEQYF | TGTGCCAGCAGCCCGCCGAGCGGCGGGACAGGGGTGGGCGAGCAGTACTTC
TRBJ2-7 | TRBD1 | TRBV27 | NA | CASSFRGQGPYEQYF | TGTGCCAGCAGTTTTAGGGGACAGGGTCCCTACGAGCAGTACTTC
TRBJ1-2 | NA | TRBV7-8 | once | CASSFPGQSNYGYTF | TGTGCCAGCAGTTTCCCGGGACAAAGTAACTATGGCTACACCTTC
TRBJ2-1 | NA | TRBV3-1/TRBV3-2 | NA | CASSRLSGEQFF | TGTGCCAGCAGCCGACTAAGCGGTGAGCAGTTCTTC
TRBJ2-3 | TRBD1 | TRBV6-2/TRBV6-3 | NA | CASSQGQNTDTQYF | TGTGCCAGCAGTCAGGGACAGAACACAGATACGCAGTATTTT
TRBJ2-1 | TRBD1 | TRBV5-4 | NA | CASSADAGTGTNEQFF | TGTGCCAGCAGCGCCGACGCTGGGACAGGGACTAATGAGCAGTTCTTC
TRBJ2-1 | NA | TRBV9 | NA | CASSVEGDYYNEQFF | TGTGCCAGCAGCGTAGAGGGGGACTACTACAATGAGCAGTTCTTC
TRBJ2-2 | NA | TRBV5-1 | few | CASSIGAARQKTGELFF | TGCGCCAGCAGCATAGGAGCGGCCAGGCAGAAGACCGGGGAGCTGTTTTTT
TRBJ2-3 | NA | TRBV27 | NA | CASKFAGAGDTQYF | TGTGCCAGCAAATTTGCGGGGGCAGGAGATACGCAGTATTTT
TRBJ1-2 | NA | TRBV7-9 | NA | CASSLGQIYGYTF | TGTGCCAGCAGCTTAGGACAAATCTATGGCTACACCTTC
TRBJ2-1 | TRBD1 | TRBV29-1 | NA | CSVATGANEQFF | TGCAGCGTTGCGACAGGGGCCAATGAGCAGTTCTTC
TRBJ2-7 | TRBD2 | TRBV7-9 | NA | CASSLGLSGDEQYF | TGTGCCAGCAGCTTAGGGCTTAGCGGGGACGAGCAGTACTTC
TRBJ2-1 | TRBD2 | TRBV3-1/TRBV3-2 | NA | CASSHTSGRTNEQFF | TGTGCCAGCAGCCATACTAGCGGGAGGACCAATGAGCAGTTCTTC
TRBJ2-7 | NA | TRBV28 | NA | CASRLPGGSSYEQYF | TGTGCCAGCAGATTGCCTGGTGGGAGCTCCTACGAGCAGTACTTC
TRBJ2-1 | TRBD2 | TRBV5-1 | NA | CASSLTSGSNEQFF | TGCGCCAGCAGCTTGACTAGCGGGAGTAATGAGCAGTTCTTC
TRBJ2-1 | TRBD2 | TRBV7-2 | NA | CASSSSGREGNEQFF | TGTGCCAGCAGCTCATCGGGGCGGGAGGGCAATGAGCAGTTCTTC
TRBJ1-4 | NA | TRBV4-2 | NA | CASSQGRGEKLFF | TGTGCCAGCAGCCAAGGTCGGGGTGAAAAACTGTTTTTT
TRBJ1-1 | NA | TRBV7-3 | once | CASSLTFGVEAFF | TGTGCCAGCAGCTTAACATTCGGGGTCGAAGCTTTCTTT
TRBJ1-4 | TRBD1 | TRBV7-9 | NA | CASSSGTATNEKLFF | TGTGCCAGCAGCTCCGGGACAGCAACTAATGAAAAACTGTTTTTT
TRBJ2-7 | NA | TRBV6-6 | NA | CASSYLRGQYF | TGTGCCAGCAGTTACCTCCGCGGGCAGTACTTC
TRBJ2-6 | TRBD1 | TRBV23-1 | NA | CASSQSWAGGAGANVLTF | TGCGCCAGCAGTCAATCGTGGGCAGGGGGCGCTGGGGCCAACGTCCTGACTTTC
TRBJ2-7 | NA | TRBV5-8 | once | CASSPGQLTEYF | TGTGCCAGCAGCCCGGGACAATTGACGGAGTACTTC
TRBJ2-5 | NA | TRBV2 | NA | CASGSIRPEETQYF | TGTGCCAGCGGGAGCATCCGACCTGAAGAGACCCAGTACTTC
TRBJ2-1 | TRBD1 | TRBV14 | NA | CASSQAEDRGRFF | TGTGCCAGCAGCCAAGCAGAGGACAGGGGTCGGTTCTTC
TRBJ2-3 | NA | TRBV28 | NA | CASSLPDGLETSTDTQYF | TGTGCCAGCAGCCTACCCGATGGACTCGAAACTAGCACAGATACGCAGTATTTT
TRBJ2-5 | TRBD2 | TRBV4-1 | NA | CASSLGLAGAAYQETQYF | TGCGCCAGCAGCCTCGGACTAGCGGGGGCCGCATACCAAGAGACCCAGTACTTC
TRBJ2-7 | NA | TRBV7-7 | NA | CASSLSRDADYSEQYF | TGTGCCAGCAGCTTATCCAGGGATGCCGATTATTCCGAGCAGTACTTC
TRBJ2-4 | NA | TRBV6-5 | few | CASSSGNIQYF | TGTGCCAGCAGTTCGGGGAACATTCAGTACTTC
TRBJ1-6 | NA | TRBV4-3 | NA | CASSQEGYRDNSPLHF | TGCGCCAGCAGCCAAGAGGGTTACAGGGATAATTCACCCCTCCACTTT
TRBJ2-3 | NA | TRBV6-1 | NA | CASSEAPSTDTQYF | TGTGCCAGCAGTGAGGCTCCTAGCACAGATACGCAGTATTTT
TRBJ1-1 | NA | TRBV7-9 | NA | CASSSNSRLNTEAFF | TGTGCCAGCAGCAGTAACAGCCGTTTGAACACTGAAGCTTTCTTT